The present TCR beta chain was sequenced within a study of cytomegalovirus exposure and HLA in healthy donors. The CDR3 loop spans 13 amino acids. V dropped 6 bases and J dropped 3; count of bases not matched to a gene: 2. Germline assignment: CDR1 SNHLY and CDR2 FYNNEI. This clone was seen a handful of times. The PCR ran on 60 Vbeta and 13 Jbeta primers. Here immunoSEQ multiplex PCR was the method, and the copy in TCRdb shows in-frame clones only, minus some. The sample has about 150,000 clones; 65% to 85% are singletons. The sequencing input was PBMCs. The source of this sequence is a woman in her thirties or forties in good health and CMV-seropositive. This sequence joins TRBV2 and TRBJ1-1, with 9 bases identical to TRBD1. Here the CDR3 reads CASRGQGHTEAFF. The CDR3 DNA follows: TGTGCCAGCAGGGGACAGGGTCACACTGAAGCTTTCTTT.